Reported below is one T cell receptor beta chain. V was clipped by 4 bases and J by 10 bases; unmatched bases: 8. CDR3 length: 13 amino acids. Germline-derived CDR1 and CDR2 are MNHNY and SVGAGI (reference sequence). The source of the sample is a study of PD-L1 blockade in urothelial cancer. The overall study: After treatment start, blood was analyzed at 3 weeks (second dose) and at 6 weeks. Specimens of blood held a median count of about 150,000 T cells.

TCRdb keeps only in-frame clones here, not all; method: immunoSEQ multiplex PCR. The repertoire holds some 27,000 clones, with around 85% as singletons. The source of this sequence is a man between 45 and 60 years old with urothelial cancer. Specimen: PBMCs, collected around atezolizumab (anti-PD-L1) treatment. The chain is built from TRBV6-6 and TRBJ2-3; 7 bases fit TRBD1. The CDR3 sequence is CASSSSSGTAQYF. In nucleotides, the CDR3 is TGTGCCAGCAGTTCCTCTTCCGGGACAGCGCAGTATTTT.